These 32 T cell receptor beta chains share one sample of origin, sequenced in a study of T-cell reconstitution after alpha-beta-depleted transplantation in children listed by TCRdb under 2016. Explained via the paper, the treatment or condition label denotes: allogeneic hematopoietic cell transplantation with graft depleted of TCRalphabeta T cells and CD19 B cells. Library prep was done by PCR. The instrument given in TCRdb is Illumina HiSeq 2500. To normalize quantification of the TCRbeta repertoire, the TCR libraries were built with molecular barcoding that relied on unique molecular identifiers. TCRdb applied fastp at Q25 and MiXCR to the public reads, then kept only in-frame beta chains. Rows matching on CDR3 protein sequence are summarized as one entry with the most common DNA and genes. The sample contains 550,000 to 600,000 distinct CDR3 sequences, about 23% of them found a single time. Roughly 14% of the sample goes to the ten largest clones.

The sample here was PBMCs, mostly from graft donor cells, taken 360 days after TCRalphabeta/CD19-depleted stem cell transplant. These TCRs come from a boy younger than two who had a stem cell transplant for acute myeloid leukemia, so the T cells may come from the graft donor.

This clonotype has just one count. This rearrangement joins TRBV27 to TRBJ2-3; 9 bases map to TRBD2. Germline trimming cut 2 bases from V and 1 base from J; bases unmatched to any gene: 10. The CDR3 is 18 amino acids. Germline V lookup: CDR1 MNHEY, CDR2 SMNVEV (reference sequence). CDR3: CASSLGLISGGRTDTQYF. The CDR3 DNA sequence: TGTGCCAGCAGTTTAGGACTTATTAGCGGGGGCCGCACAGATACGCAGTATTTT.

This clonotype showed up just a few times. This chain joins TRBV15 and TRBJ2-4, with D possibly matching TRBD2 (7 bases). V gave up 5 bases and J gave up 9 bases, with 17 bases separating them. Looked up from germline, CDR1 is LNHNV and CDR2 is YYDKDF (reference sequence). This CDR3 has 14 amino acids. DNA for the CDR3: TGTGCCACCAGCCAGGGCCACAGGGAGGGCATTCAGTACTTC. Its protein product is CATSQGHREGIQYF.

This clonotype was seen many times. V usage is TRBV7-2 and J usage is TRBJ2-1; TRBD1 agrees at 7 bases. Losses at the gene ends were 5 bases for V and 8 bases for J; bases not matched to a gene: 12. The CDR3 contains 15 residues. Germline V gene sequence: CDR1 SGHTA, CDR2 FQGNSA. The CDR3 reads CASSDGGQALYEQFF. CDR3 bases: TGTGCCAGCAGCGACGGCGGACAGGCATTATATGAGCAGTTCTTC.

This clonotype was counted ten times or more. The chain uses TRBV4-3 and TRBJ2-7; the D is unclear. Looked up from germline, CDR1 is LGHNA and CDR2 is YSLEER. The CDR3 consists of 14 residues. Trimming took 0 bases from V and 3 from J, leaving 9 bases between them. The CDR3 region has the DNA TGCGCCAGCAGCCAAGATACGACCCGCTACGAGCAGTACTTC. Translation gives CASSQDTTRYEQYF.

This clonotype was counted at least ten times. The rearrangement joins TRBV29-1 to TRBJ2-1; 8 bases fit TRBD2. CDR3 length: 14 residues. The germline V gene encodes CDR1 SQVTM and CDR2 ANQGSEA. CDR3 in DNA: TGCAGTACAACCGGGACTAGTCTCTACAATGAGCAGTTCTTC. It yields the protein CSTTGTSLYNEQFF.

This clonotype occurred a few times. The chain links TRBV6-5 to TRBJ2-7, with D perhaps matching TRBD1 (5 bases). V lost 0 bases, J lost 4 bases, and 13 bases lay in between. The CDR3 spans 15 residues. Germline CDR1 is MNHEY and CDR2 is SVGAGI. The CDR3 DNA sequence: TGTGCCAGCAGTTACTCGGCAGGGTGGGCATACGAGCAGTACTTC. Translation: CASSYSAGWAYEQYF.

In its sample, this clonotype was seen a few times. The genes are TRBV25-1 and TRBJ2-7, with 7 bases identical to TRBD1. V lost 2 bases, J lost 6 bases, and 13 bases stayed unmatched. The V gene's germline CDR1 is MGHDK and CDR2 SYGVNS. The CDR3 runs to 16 residues. The CDR3 loop reads CASSEPRTGVDSEQYF. The DNA of the CDR3 is TGTGCCAGCAGTGAACCTAGGACAGGTGTTGACTCCGAGCAGTACTTC.

Note on this clonotype: A much more abundant neighbour one base away suggests this may be a read error. This chain connects TRBV28 to TRBJ2-5; either TRBD1 or TRBD2 may fit D (5 bases each). V was trimmed by 4 bases and J by 1 base, leaving 7 bases between them. Germline V gives CDR1 MDHEN, CDR2 SYDVKM. CDR3 length equals 13 residues. Here the CDR3 reads CASSWGTQETQYF. The CDR3 DNA reads as TGTGCCAGCAGTTGGGGGACCCAAGAGACCCAGTACTTC.

V and J are TRBV28 and TRBJ2-5; D is unclear. Trimming took off 5 bases at V and 2 bases at J, with 12 bases between the two ends. This CDR3 region has 14 residues. Germline V lookup: CDR1 MDHEN, CDR2 SYDVKM. CDR3 sequence: CASSITVGQETQYF. The CDR3 DNA sequence: TGTGCCAGCAGTATAACTGTGGGACAAGAGACCCAGTACTTC.

The table lists this clonotype with a few counts. The chain uses TRBV12-3 or TRBV12-4 and TRBJ2-7, with TRBD1 identical over 8 bases. V lost 4 bases to trimming and J lost 5 bases; unmatched junction nucleotides: 7. The CDR3 is made up of 14 amino acids. The CDR3 DNA is TGTGCCAGCAGTTCGGGACACAGGGGGAACGAGCAGTACTTC. Amino acid sequence: CASSSGHRGNEQYF.

The J gene is TRBJ2-1, the V gene TRBV5-1; a weak D match, TRBD1 (6 bases). V was pared by 2 bases and J by 0 bases, with 12 bases between. CDR1 and CDR2 (germline): SGHRS, YFSETQ. The CDR3 has 16 residues. The CDR3 spells CASSLGDRFSYNEQFF. CDR3 coding DNA: TGCGCCAGCAGCTTAGGCGACAGGTTCTCCTACAATGAGCAGTTCTTC.

This clonotype was detected ten times or more. The rearrangement uses TRBV12-3 or TRBV12-4 and TRBJ2-7; TRBD1 agrees at 7 bases. The CDR3 runs to 14 residues. V dropped 1 base and J dropped 0; count of bases not matched to a gene: 0. The CDR3 bases are TGTGCCAGCAGTTTAGGGGACAGCTCCTACGAGCAGTACTTC. Translation gives CASSLGDSSYEQYF.

The chain is built from TRBV7-2 and TRBJ2-2, with D unclear. V lost 1 base to trimming and J lost 5 bases, with 8 bases between them. This CDR3 has 14 amino acids. The germline V gene has CDR1 SGHTA and CDR2 FQGNSA. The CDR3 is CASSLGLGTGELFF. CDR3 bases: TGTGCCAGCAGCTTAGGACTTGGTACCGGGGAGCTGTTTTTT.

DNA of the CDR3: TGTGCCAGCAGCCAAGGGGTAGGGGCTACTTTCTTT. Amino acids: CASSQGVGATFF. The genes are TRBV11-2 and TRBJ1-1, with D possibly matching TRBD1 (5 bases). The V gene lost 5 bases and the J gene lost 12 bases, with 16 bases spanning the gap. The CDR3 contains 12 residues. CDR1 and CDR2 (germline): SGHAT, FQNNGV.

The chain recombines TRBV28 with TRBJ2-1, with TRBD1 as a possible D gene (6 bases). CDR1 and CDR2 (germline): MDHEN, SYDVKM. V gave up 6 bases and J gave up 5 bases, with 23 bases separating them. CDR3 length: 17 residues. The CDR3 loop reads CASSPLFDRFRDNEQFF. CDR3 in DNA: TGTGCCAGCAGCCCCCTCTTCGACAGGTTCCGCGACAATGAGCAGTTCTTC.

In its sample, this clonotype was seen a few times. CDR3 residues: CASSQDGRVIVTDTQYF. As DNA, the CDR3 is TGCGCCAGCAGCCAAGATGGTCGGGTGATTGTAACAGATACGCAGTATTTT. This chain joins TRBV4-3 and TRBJ2-3; D is uncertain. V was shortened by 0 bases and J by 3 bases, with 16 bases between the two germline ends. Germline assignment: CDR1 LGHNA and CDR2 YSLEER. The CDR3 contains 17 residues.

This clonotype was seen a few times. The chain carries TRBV6-2 or TRBV6-3 and TRBJ1-2; D call uncertain. Germline V gene data show CDR1 as MNHEY and CDR2 as SVGEGT. This CDR3 has 13 residues. V was pared by 6 bases and J by 2 bases, with 10 bases between. The CDR3 bases are TGTGCCAGCAGACGACAACCAAACTATGGCTACACCTTC. It translates to CASRRQPNYGYTF.

This chain links TRBV5-5 with TRBJ2-1; 7 nucleotides align to TRBD2. Germline V lookup: CDR1 SGHKS, CDR2 YYEKEE (reference sequence). CDR3 length equals 16 residues. V lost 2 bases, J lost 2 bases, and 7 bases stayed unmatched. The chain's CDR3 is CASSLRSSGPYNEQFF. CDR3 sequence (DNA): TGTGCCAGCAGCTTAAGAAGTAGCGGGCCCTACAATGAGCAGTTCTTC. Full variable domain (rest looked up from reference TRBV5-5 and TRBJ2-1): DAGVTQSPTHLIKTRGQQVTLRCSPISGHKSVSWYQQVLGQGPQFIFQYYEKEERGRGNFPDRFSARQFPNYSSELNVNALLLGDSALYLCASSLRSSGPYNEQFFGPGTRLTVL.

This clonotype has just a few counts. V gene TRBV2 combines with J gene TRBJ2-7, with 7 bases lining up with TRBD1. Germline V gene lookup returns CDR1 SNHLY and CDR2 FYNNEI. This CDR3 comprises 12 residues. J lost 9 bases, V lost 10 bases, and 12 bases had no gene match. The CDR3 reads CAKDRVPKLQYV. CDR3 coding DNA: TGTGCCAAAGACAGGGTCCCGAAGTTGCAGTACGTC.

This clonotype showed up just once. The rearrangement uses TRBV20-1 and TRBJ2-1, with a tentative D call TRBD2 (6 bases). This CDR3 has 12 residues. V was pared by 6 bases and J by 7 bases, with 13 bases between. The germline V gene encodes CDR1 DFQATT and CDR2 SNEGSKA (reference sequence). CDR3: CSAAPGENEQFF. As DNA, the CDR3 is TGCAGTGCGGCTCCGGGAGAAAATGAGCAGTTCTTC.

This clonotype has more than one count but fewer than ten. The chain is built from TRBV29-1 and TRBJ1-5; 7 nucleotides align to TRBD1. The junction had 6 bases not matched to a gene; V was cut back by 7 bases and J by 3 bases. The CDR3 runs to 13 residues. The germline gives CDR1 SQVTM, CDR2 ANQGSEA. In DNA, the CDR3 is TGCAGCGCCCAAACAGGGGACAATCAGCCCCAGCATTTT. It codes for CSAQTGDNQPQHF. Full variable domain (rest looked up from reference TRBV29-1 and TRBJ1-5): SAVISQKPSRDICQRGTSLTIQCQVDSQVTMMFWYRQQPGQSLTLIATANQGSEATYESGFVIDKFPISRPNLTFSTLTVSNMSPEDSSIYLCSAQTGDNQPQHFGDGTRLSIL.

This clonotype was counted only a few times. The chain joins TRBV7-2 to TRBJ2-7; 8 positions agree with TRBD2. CDR1 is SGHTA, CDR2 FQGNSA, per germline. The V gene end was trimmed by 0 bases and the J gene end by 12 bases; junction bases not matched to a gene: 13. The CDR3 loop spans 15 amino acids. The CDR3 here is CASSLASSSGPGWYF. The CDR3 region has the DNA TGTGCCAGCAGCTTAGCGTCGTCTAGCGGGCCCGGGTGGTACTTC. Complete variable domain (other parts from reference TRBV7-2 and TRBJ2-7): GAGVSQSPSNKVTEKGKDVELRCDPISGHTALYWYRQSLGQGLEFLIYFQGNSAPDKSGLPSDRFSAERTGGSVSTLTIQRTQQEDSAVYLCASSLASSSGPGWYFGPGTRLTVT.

The chain couples TRBV4-2 to TRBJ2-2; 7 positions agree with TRBD2. The germline V gene has CDR1 LGHNA and CDR2 YNFKEQ. Trimming at V came to 4 bases and at J to 4 bases, leaving 24 bases not matched to a gene. The CDR3 totals 21 residues. CDR3 nucleotides: TGTGCCAGCAGCCCCGGTTTGCTCTTTCCGGCACAGCGGGGAAGCACCGGGGAGCTGTTTTTT. This encodes CASSPGLLFPAQRGSTGELFF.

This clonotype was counted only a few times. The V call is TRBV4-1, the J call TRBJ1-1; 10 bases agree with TRBD1. CDR1 is MGHRA, CDR2 YSYEKL, per germline. The CDR3 totals 15 residues. Unmatched junction bases numbered 4, after V lost 2 bases and J lost 4 bases. CDR3 protein: CASSQHGQGGTEAFF. In nucleotides, the CDR3 is TGCGCCAGCAGCCAACACGGACAGGGGGGCACTGAAGCTTTCTTT.

This clonotype was seen only a few times. The CDR3 protein is CSAGVGSSTDTQYF. CDR3 coding DNA: TGCAGTGCCGGGGTGGGCTCCAGCACAGATACGCAGTATTTT. The rearrangement uses TRBV20-1 and TRBJ2-3; D may be TRBD2 (5 bases). Trimming took off 6 bases at V and 0 bases at J, with 13 bases between the two ends. The CDR3 loop spans 14 amino acids. In germline, CDR1 is DFQATT, CDR2 SNEGSKA (reference sequence).

This clonotype appeared a few times. V and J are TRBV20-1 and TRBJ2-7; 9 bases line up with TRBD1. The CDR3 covers 12 residues. Germline CDR1 DFQATT, CDR2 SNEGSKA (reference sequence). The junction had 3 bases not matched to a gene; V was cut back by 6 bases and J by 3 bases. The DNA for the CDR3 is TGCAGTGCCAGACAGGGGGGCTACGAGCAGTACTTC. Protein product: CSARQGGYEQYF.

The chain recombines TRBV12-3 or TRBV12-4 with TRBJ1-4; D gene uncertain. The CDR3 covers 14 residues. Trimming removed 6 bases from V and 8 bases from J, with 16 bases in between. The CDR3 coding sequence is TGTGCCAGCAGGGCCCCCGGGCCGGCGGAAAAACTGTTTTTT. Protein sequence: CASRAPGPAEKLFF.

The genes are TRBV7-2 and TRBJ1-1; D is undetermined. This CDR3 comprises 16 residues. The germline V and J ends were trimmed by 1 base and 3 bases, with 15 bases remaining between them. The germline V gene encodes CDR1 SGHTA and CDR2 FQGNSA. CDR3 sequence (DNA): TGTGCCAGCAGCTTAGTCGGGGTTCCGAGGTACACTGAAGCTTTCTTT. Protein product: CASSLVGVPRYTEAFF.

This clonotype was seen ten or more times. This chain connects TRBV29-1 to TRBJ2-3; D is undetermined. The length of the CDR3 is 14 residues. The germline CDR1 and CDR2 sequences are SQVTM and ANQGSEA. V was clipped by 7 bases and J by 0 bases, with 14 bases between them. CDR3 residues: CSARRYSSTDTQYF. The CDR3 DNA reads TGCAGCGCTCGGCGGTATAGTAGCACAGATACGCAGTATTTT.

The table lists this clonotype with a few counts. The chain combines TRBV20-1 with TRBJ2-1; possible D gene TRBD2, 5 bases. Per the germline V gene, CDR1 is DFQATT and CDR2 is SNEGSKA (reference sequence). CDR3 length: 21 residues. Trimming took 2 bases from V and 9 from J, leaving 38 bases between them. The CDR3 DNA reads as TGCAGTGCTAGAAGACGGTTGACGGGGATATTAGACTCTACAAAGTGGGTTGAGCAGTTCTTC. This gives the protein CSARRRLTGILDSTKWVEQFF.

This clonotype occurred many times. J is TRBJ1-2 and V is TRBV10-3; D possibly corresponds to TRBD1 (5 bases). CDR3 length: 15 residues. V lost 2 bases, J lost 1 base, and 11 bases lay in between. Germline lookup yields CDR1 ENHRY and CDR2 SYGVKD. The CDR3 loop reads CAISEAAGSNYGYTF. DNA for the CDR3: TGTGCCATCAGTGAGGCGGCAGGGAGTAACTATGGCTACACCTTC.

This clonotype showed up just a few times. The chain couples TRBV2 to TRBJ2-5, with 11 bases aligning to TRBD2. After removal of 2 bases from V and 5 bases from J, the junction contained 7 bases not matched to a gene. CDR1 and CDR2 from the germline V gene are SNHLY and FYNNEI. The length of the CDR3 is 16 residues. CDR3 nucleotides: TGTGCCAGCAGTGAATCCCCTAGCGGGGGGTCTGAGACCCAGTACTTC. This codes for CASSESPSGGSETQYF.